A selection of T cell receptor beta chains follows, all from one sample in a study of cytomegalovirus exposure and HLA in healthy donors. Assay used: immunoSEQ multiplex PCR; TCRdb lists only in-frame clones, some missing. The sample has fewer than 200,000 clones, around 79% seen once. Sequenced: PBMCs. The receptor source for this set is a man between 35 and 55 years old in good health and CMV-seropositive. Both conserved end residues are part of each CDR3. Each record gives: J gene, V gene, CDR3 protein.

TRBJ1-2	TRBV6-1	CASRDRGEVGYTF
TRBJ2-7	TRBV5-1	CASTPDSMVDEQYF
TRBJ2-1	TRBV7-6	CASSLGGGLADVEQFF
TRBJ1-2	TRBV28	CASSLGQPFTYTF
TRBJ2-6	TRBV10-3	CAISTGTGYSGANGLTF
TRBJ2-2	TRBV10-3	CAISIGTGGANTGELFF
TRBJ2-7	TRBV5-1	CASSWDSYEQYF
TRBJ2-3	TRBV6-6	CASSYRTRGGTDTQYF
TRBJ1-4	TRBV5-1	CASSSRGTNEKLFF
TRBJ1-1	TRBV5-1	CASSIRGRGEAFF
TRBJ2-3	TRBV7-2	CASSRLAGAGGTDTQYF
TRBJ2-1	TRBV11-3	CASSLLVQGNEQFF
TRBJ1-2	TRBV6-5	CASRPGQGVYGYTF
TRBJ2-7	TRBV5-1	CASSLTGLAGYEQYF
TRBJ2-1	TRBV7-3	CASSGTSDLFF
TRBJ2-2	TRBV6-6	CASSYEQGTTGELFF
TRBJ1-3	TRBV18	CASSTGTLGNTIYF
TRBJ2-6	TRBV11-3	CASSLDGTSGRYGANGLTF
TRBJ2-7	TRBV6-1	CASTGDRTSNEQYF
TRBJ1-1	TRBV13	CASSLTLNTEAFF
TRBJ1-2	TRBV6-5	CASSVTGDGTYGYTF
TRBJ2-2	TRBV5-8	CASSLGTSRTGELFF